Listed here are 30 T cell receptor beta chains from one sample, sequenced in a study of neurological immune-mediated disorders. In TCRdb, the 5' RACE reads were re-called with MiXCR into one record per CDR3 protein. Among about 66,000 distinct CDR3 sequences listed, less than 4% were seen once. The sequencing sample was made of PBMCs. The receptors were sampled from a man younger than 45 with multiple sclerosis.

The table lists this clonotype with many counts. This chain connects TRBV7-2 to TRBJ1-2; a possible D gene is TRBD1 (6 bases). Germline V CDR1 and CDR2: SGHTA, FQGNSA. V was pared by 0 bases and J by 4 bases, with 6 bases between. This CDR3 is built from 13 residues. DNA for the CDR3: TGTGCCAGCAGCTTAGCACAGGGCTATGGCTACACCTTC. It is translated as CASSLAQGYGYTF.

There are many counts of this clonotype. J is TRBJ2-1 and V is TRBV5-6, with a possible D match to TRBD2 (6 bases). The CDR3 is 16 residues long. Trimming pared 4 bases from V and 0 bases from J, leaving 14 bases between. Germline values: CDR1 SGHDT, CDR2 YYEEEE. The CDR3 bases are TGTGCCAGCAGCCCCGCGGGGCCGAGCTCCTACAATGAGCAGTTCTTC. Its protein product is CASSPAGPSSYNEQFF.

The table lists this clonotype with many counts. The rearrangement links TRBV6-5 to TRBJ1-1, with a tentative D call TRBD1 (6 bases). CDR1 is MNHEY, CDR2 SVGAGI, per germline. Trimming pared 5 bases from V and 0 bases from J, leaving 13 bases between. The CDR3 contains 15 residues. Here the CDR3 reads CASSHNGQLNTEAFF. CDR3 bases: TGTGCCAGCAGTCACAACGGACAGCTGAACACTGAAGCTTTCTTT.

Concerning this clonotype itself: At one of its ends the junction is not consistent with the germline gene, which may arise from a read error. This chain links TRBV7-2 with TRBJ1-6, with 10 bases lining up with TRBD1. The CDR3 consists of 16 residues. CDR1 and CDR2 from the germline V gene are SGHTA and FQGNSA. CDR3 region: CASSLGRTGGSSPLNF. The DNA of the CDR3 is TGTGCCAGCAGCTTAGGGAGGACAGGGGGTAGTTCACCCCTCAACTTT.

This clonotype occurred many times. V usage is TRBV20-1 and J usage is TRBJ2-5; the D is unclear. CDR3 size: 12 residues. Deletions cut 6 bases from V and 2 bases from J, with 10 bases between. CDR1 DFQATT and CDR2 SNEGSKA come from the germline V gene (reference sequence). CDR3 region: CSARREQETQYF. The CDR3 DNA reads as TGCAGTGCCCGGAGAGAGCAAGAGACCCAGTACTTC.

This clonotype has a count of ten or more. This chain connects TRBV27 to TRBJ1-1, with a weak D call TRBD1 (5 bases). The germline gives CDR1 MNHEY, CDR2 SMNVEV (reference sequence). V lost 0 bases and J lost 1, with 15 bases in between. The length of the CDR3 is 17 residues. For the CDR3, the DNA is TGTGCCAGCAGTTTATCGCCCGCCAGGGCCTCGAACACTGAAGCTTTCTTT. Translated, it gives CASSLSPARASNTEAFF.

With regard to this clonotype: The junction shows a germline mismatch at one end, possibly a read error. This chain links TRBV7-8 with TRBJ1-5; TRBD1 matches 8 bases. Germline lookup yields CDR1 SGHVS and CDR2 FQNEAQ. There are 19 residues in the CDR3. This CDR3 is CASSPEWGDRIYSNQPQNF. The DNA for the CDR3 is TGTGCCAGCAGCCCCGAGTGGGGGGACAGGATCTATAGCAATCAGCCCCAGAATTTT.

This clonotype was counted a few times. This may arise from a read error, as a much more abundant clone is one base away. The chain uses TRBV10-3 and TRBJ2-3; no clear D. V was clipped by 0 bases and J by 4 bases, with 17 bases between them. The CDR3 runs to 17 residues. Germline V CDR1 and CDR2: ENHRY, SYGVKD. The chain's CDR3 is CAISESARVSSSDTQYF. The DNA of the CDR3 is TGTGCCATCAGTGAGTCTGCCCGGGTTTCAAGCTCAGATACGCAGTATTTT.

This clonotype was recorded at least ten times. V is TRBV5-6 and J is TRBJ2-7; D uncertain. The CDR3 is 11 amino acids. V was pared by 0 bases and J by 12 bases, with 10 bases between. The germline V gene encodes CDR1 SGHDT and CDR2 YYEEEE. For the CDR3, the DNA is TGTGCCAGCAGCTTGGGGGCGGCGTCGTACTTC. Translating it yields CASSLGAASYF.

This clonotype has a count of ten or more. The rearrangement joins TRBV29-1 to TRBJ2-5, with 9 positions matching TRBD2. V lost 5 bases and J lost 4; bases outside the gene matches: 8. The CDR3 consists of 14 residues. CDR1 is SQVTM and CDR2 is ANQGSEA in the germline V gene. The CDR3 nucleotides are TGCAGCGTTCGTGATAGCGGGGGTTCAGAGACCCAGTACTTC. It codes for CSVRDSGGSETQYF.

The CDR3 spells CSVNGRPNTGELFF. The CDR3 DNA is TGCAGCGTTAACGGCAGGCCGAACACCGGGGAGCTGTTTTTT. The V call is TRBV29-1, the J call TRBJ2-2; D uncertain. This CDR3 has 14 residues. CDR1 and CDR2 (germline): SQVTM, ANQGSEA. V shed 5 bases and J shed 0 bases, with 10 bases lying between them.

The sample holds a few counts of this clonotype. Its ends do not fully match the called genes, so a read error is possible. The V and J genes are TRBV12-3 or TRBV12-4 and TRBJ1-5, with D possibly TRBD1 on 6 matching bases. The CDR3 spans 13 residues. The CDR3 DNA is TGTGCCAGCAGTTTTGGGGGCGGTCAGCCCCAGAATTTT. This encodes CASSFGGGQPQNF.

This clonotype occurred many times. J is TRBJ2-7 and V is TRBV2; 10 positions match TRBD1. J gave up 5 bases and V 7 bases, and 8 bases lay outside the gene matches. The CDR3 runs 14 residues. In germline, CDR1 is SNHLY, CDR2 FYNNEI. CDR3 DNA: TGTGCCAGCACCGCGGGACAGGGGAGACACGAGCAGTACTTC. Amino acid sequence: CASTAGQGRHEQYF.

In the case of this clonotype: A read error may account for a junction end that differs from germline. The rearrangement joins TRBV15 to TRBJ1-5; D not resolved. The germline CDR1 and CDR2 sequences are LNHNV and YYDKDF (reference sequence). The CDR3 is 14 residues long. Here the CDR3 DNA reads TGTGCCACCAGCAGAGGTGTAAGCAATCAGCCCCAGAATTTT. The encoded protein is CATSRGVSNQPQNF.

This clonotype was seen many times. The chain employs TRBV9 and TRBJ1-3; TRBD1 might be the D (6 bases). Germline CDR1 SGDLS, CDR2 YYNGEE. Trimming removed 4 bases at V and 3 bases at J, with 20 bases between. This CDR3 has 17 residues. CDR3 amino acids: CASSPVRGKSFGNTIYF. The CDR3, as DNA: TGTGCCAGCAGCCCCGTGAGGGGGAAAAGCTTTGGAAACACCATATATTTT.

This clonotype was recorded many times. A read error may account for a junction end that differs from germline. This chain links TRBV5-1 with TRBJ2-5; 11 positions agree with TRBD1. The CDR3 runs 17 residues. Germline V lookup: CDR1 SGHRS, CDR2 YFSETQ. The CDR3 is CASSLASPDRGQVTQYF. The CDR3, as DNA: TGCGCCAGCAGCTTGGCATCACCGGACAGGGGGCAAGTGACCCAGTACTTC.

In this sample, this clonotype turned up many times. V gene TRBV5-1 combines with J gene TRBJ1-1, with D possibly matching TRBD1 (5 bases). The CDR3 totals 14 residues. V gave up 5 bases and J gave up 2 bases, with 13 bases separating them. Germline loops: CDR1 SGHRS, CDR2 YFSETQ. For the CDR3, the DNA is TGCGCCAGCAGACAGGCCGCGGCCAACACTGAAGCTTTCTTT. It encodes CASRQAAANTEAFF.

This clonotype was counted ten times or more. The CDR3 region is CASSVTTGGSYGYTF. The CDR3 nucleotides read TGTGCCAGCAGCGTGACGACAGGGGGATCCTATGGCTACACCTTC. The rearrangement links TRBV9 to TRBJ1-2, with 9 bases lining up with TRBD1. Germline assignment: CDR1 SGDLS and CDR2 YYNGEE. Trimming took 2 bases from V and 4 from J; bases not matched to a gene: 6. This CDR3 comprises 15 residues.

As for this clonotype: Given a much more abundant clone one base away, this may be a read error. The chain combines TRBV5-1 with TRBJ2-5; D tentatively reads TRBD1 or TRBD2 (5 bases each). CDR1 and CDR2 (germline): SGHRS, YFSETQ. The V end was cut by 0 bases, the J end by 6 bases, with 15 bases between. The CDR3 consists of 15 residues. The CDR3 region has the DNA TGCGCCAGCAGCTTGGCTACTAGAGAGGGGAAGACCCAGTACTTC. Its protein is CASSLATREGKTQYF.

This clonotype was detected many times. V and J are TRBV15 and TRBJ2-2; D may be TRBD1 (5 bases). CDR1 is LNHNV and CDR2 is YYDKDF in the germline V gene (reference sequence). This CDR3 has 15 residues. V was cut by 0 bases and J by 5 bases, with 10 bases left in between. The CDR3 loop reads CATSREGPRTGELFF. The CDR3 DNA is TGTGCCACCAGCAGAGAGGGGCCGAGGACCGGGGAGCTGTTTTTT.

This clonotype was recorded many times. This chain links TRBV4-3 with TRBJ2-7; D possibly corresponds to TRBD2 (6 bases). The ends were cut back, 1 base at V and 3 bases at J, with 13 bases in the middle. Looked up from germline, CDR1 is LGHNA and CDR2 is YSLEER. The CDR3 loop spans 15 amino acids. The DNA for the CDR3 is TGCGCCAGCAGCCAAGGGGCTAGCGCGTACTACGAGCAGTACTTC. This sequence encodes CASSQGASAYYEQYF.

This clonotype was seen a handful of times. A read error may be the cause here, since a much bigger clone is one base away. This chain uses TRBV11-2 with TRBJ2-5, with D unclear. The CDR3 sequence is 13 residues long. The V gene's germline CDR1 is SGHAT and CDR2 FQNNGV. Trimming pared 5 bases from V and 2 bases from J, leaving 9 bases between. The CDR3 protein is CASSNNMQETQYF. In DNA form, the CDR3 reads TGTGCCAGCAGCAATAATATGCAAGAGACCCAGTACTTC. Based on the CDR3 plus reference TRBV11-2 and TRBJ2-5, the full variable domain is EAGVAQSPRYKIIEKRQSVAFWCNPISGHATLYWYQQILGQGPKLLIQFQNNGVVDDSQLPKDRFSAERLKGVDSTLKIQPAKLEDSAVYLCASSNNMQETQYFGPGTRLLVL.

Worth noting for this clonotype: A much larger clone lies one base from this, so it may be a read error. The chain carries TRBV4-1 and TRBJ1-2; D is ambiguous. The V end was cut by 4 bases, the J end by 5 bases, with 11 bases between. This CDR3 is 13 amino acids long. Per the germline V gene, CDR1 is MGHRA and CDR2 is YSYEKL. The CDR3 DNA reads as TGCGCCAGCAGCCCGGAAAGGTCGTATGGCTACACCTTC. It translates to CASSPERSYGYTF.

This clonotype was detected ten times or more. The CDR3 region has the DNA TGTGCCAGCAGCTTAGGCCCGGGGGCCCTCTACAATGAGCAGTTCTTC. Translating it yields CASSLGPGALYNEQFF. V and J are TRBV11-2 and TRBJ2-1; D may be TRBD1 or TRBD2 (6 bases each). The V gene's germline CDR1 is SGHAT and CDR2 FQNNGV. This CDR3 comprises 16 residues. With 1 base removed from V and 3 bases from J, the gap between germline ends came to 13 bases.

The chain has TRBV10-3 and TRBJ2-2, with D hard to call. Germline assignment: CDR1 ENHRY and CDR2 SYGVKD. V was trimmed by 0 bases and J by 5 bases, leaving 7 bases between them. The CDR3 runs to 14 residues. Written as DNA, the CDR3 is TGTGCCATCAGTGAGTCGGCGAGAACCGGGGAGCTGTTTTTT. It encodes CAISESARTGELFF.

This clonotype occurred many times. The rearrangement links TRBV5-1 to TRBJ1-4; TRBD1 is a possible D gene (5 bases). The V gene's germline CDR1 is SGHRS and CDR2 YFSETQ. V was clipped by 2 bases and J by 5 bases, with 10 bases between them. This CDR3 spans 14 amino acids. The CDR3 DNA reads TGCGCCAGCAGCTTCATGACAGCAAATGAAAAACTGTTTTTT. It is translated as CASSFMTANEKLFF.

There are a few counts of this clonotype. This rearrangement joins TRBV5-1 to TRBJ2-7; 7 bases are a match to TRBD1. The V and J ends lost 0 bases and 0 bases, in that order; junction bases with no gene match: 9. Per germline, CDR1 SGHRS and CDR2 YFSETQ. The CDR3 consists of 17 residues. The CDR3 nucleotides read TGCGCCAGCAGCTTGGGGCTGGGACAGACGAGCTCCTACGAGCAGTACTTC. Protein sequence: CASSLGLGQTSSYEQYF.

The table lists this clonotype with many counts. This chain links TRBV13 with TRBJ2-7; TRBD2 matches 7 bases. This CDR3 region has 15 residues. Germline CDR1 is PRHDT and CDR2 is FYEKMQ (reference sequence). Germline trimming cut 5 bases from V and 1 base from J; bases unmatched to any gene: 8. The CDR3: CASSPPSGGSYEQYF. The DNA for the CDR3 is TGTGCCAGCAGCCCCCCCTCCGGGGGGTCCTACGAGCAGTACTTC.

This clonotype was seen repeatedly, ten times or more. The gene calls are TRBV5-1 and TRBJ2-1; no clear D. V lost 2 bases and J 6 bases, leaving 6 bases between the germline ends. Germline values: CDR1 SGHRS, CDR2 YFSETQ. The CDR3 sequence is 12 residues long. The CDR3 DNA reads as TGCGCCAGCAGCTTAACGATCAATGAGCAGTTCTTC. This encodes CASSLTINEQFF.

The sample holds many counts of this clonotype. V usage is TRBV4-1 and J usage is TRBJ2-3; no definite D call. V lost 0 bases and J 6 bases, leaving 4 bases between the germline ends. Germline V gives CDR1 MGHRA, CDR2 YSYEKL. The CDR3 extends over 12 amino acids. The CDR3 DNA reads TGCGCCAGCAGCCAAGATCTTGATACGCAGTATTTT. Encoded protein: CASSQDLDTQYF.